These 2 T cell receptor beta chains were sequenced from one sample in a study of blood T cell repertoires in COVID-19 (dated by TCRdb to the early 2020s). Receptor amplification or capture employed the immunoSEQ multiplex PCR assay. TCRdb re-hosts the immuneACCESS table, in-frame sequences only. Its copies lack some clones; in the studies checked, an unresolved V gene accounts for under half of them, and the cause for the rest is not known. For this sample the table gives 130,000 to 150,000 clones, of which over 70% were detected only once. The ten largest clonotypes hold 1.9% of the sample. The material sequenced was peripheral blood. The receptor set was obtained from a woman aged 60-75 years with acute or convalescent COVID-19.

The CDR3 loop is CASRIPGLAGALQYF. CDR3 bases: TGTGCCAGCCGAATTCCGGGACTAGCGGGAGCACTGCAGTACTTC. The chain uses TRBV7-2 and TRBJ2-7; 14 nucleotides match TRBD2. V was pared by 8 bases and J by 9 bases, with 12 bases of the junction left unmatched. Germline CDR1 SGHTA, CDR2 FQGNSA. The CDR3 consists of 15 residues.

This clone has just a few counts. The chain recombines TRBV19 with TRBJ2-5, with 11 bases identical to TRBD2. The trim removed 9 bases at V and 0 bases at J, leaving 6 bases unmatched. The CDR3 sequence is 15 residues long. Germline lookup yields CDR1 LNHDA and CDR2 SQIVND (reference sequence). The CDR3 protein is CASSVAGGYQETQYF. The DNA of the CDR3 is TGTGCCAGCTCGGTAGCGGGAGGGTACCAAGAGACCCAGTACTTC. The full variable domain, in which reference TRBV19 and TRBJ2-5 provide the parts outside the CDR3, is DGGITQSPKYLFRKEGQNVTLSCEQNLNHDAMYWYRQDPGQGLRLIYYSQIVNDFQKGDIAEGYSVSREKKESFPLTVTSAQKNPTAFYLCASSVAGGYQETQYFGPGTRLLVL.